This T cell receptor beta chain stems from a study of identifying expanded T cells in peripheral blood. Clones were sequenced by immunoSEQ multiplex PCR, and TCRdb holds only the in-frame ones, with some missing. The sample consists of about 76,000 clones, about 83% of them appearing once. This CDR3 spans 13 amino acids. CDR1 MNHNS and CDR2 SASEGT come from the germline V gene. V lost 6 bases, J lost 5 bases, and 13 bases lay in between. The receptor's source is a person between 18 and 75 years old in good health. Input material: blood. The chain has TRBV6-1 and TRBJ2-5; no definite D call. The CDR3 region has the DNA TGTGCCAGCAGGGGGAACCCCGGGGAGACCCAGTACTTC. Translating it yields CASRGNPGETQYF.